This TCR beta chain was obtained from a study of cytomegalovirus exposure and HLA in healthy donors. The overall study: Sequencing of roughly 180 million T cells in an earlier analysis found 100 million to 140 million unique TCR beta sequences. About 80 million unique TCRs from HLA-typed donors made up an early data release.

Each of the donors was a healthy bone marrow donor. Primers included in the PCR were 60 Vbeta and 13 Jbeta primers. TCRdb's copy holds only in-frame clones and misses some; the assay was immunoSEQ multiplex PCR. The repertoire holds roughly 200,000 clones, over 80% seen once, with 0.71% in the top ten. A note on this clone: What it recognizes is unknown.

Germline V lookup: CDR1 SNHLY, CDR2 FYNNEI. Germline trimming cut 8 bases from V and 5 bases from J; bases unmatched to any gene: 7. This CDR3 region has 13 residues. General study points: Later analysis demonstrated an association between a missense DCLRE1C variant and TCR beta V- and J-gene trimming.

The sample was PBMCs. This rearrangement joins TRBV2 to TRBJ1-1, with TRBD1 identical over 8 bases. The receptor comes from a boy aged 2 to 10 in good health and CMV-seronegative. CDR3 in DNA: TGTGCCAGCGACAGGGGAGAAGGGACTGAAGCTTTCTTT. It is translated as CASDRGEGTEAFF.